What follows are 17 T cell receptor beta chains derived from one specimen sequenced in a study of CD8 T cells in ankylosing spondylitis. TCRdb independently ran MiXCR on the 5' RACE reads; one entry per CDR3 protein. Of 250,000 to 400,000 distinct CDR3 sequences listed, more than 9% are singletons. Source material: blood, either unsorted or a sorted T cell fraction (not recorded which). All receptors derive from a female donor with ankylosing spondylitis or in good health (not recorded which).

A remark on this clonotype: One junction end does not reproduce the germline sequence, and a read error may be involved. V is TRBV20-1 and J is TRBJ1-5, with 8 bases that match TRBD1. CDR1 and CDR2 from the germline V gene are DFQATT and SNEGSKA (reference sequence). This CDR3 region has 16 residues. Here the CDR3 reads CCASRTTGAGYQPQHF. DNA of the CDR3: TGCTGTGCTAGTCGAACGACAGGGGCCGGGTATCAGCCCCAGCATTTT.

This clonotype was seen ten or more times. The chain links TRBV20-1 to TRBJ2-7, with a possible D match to TRBD1 (6 bases). The CDR3 covers 11 residues. Germline V gene data show CDR1 as DFQATT and CDR2 as SNEGSKA (reference sequence). V shed 6 bases and J shed 4 bases, with 10 bases lying between them. The CDR3 region has the DNA TGCAGTGCGCCAGGACAGTACGAGCAGTACTTC. Its translation: CSAPGQYEQYF.

The chain carries TRBV20-1 and TRBJ2-7, with 12 bases aligning to TRBD2. The germline V gene has CDR1 DFQATT and CDR2 SNEGSKA (reference sequence). This CDR3 is 14 amino acids long. After removal of 0 bases from V and 6 bases from J, the junction contained 3 bases not matched to a gene. For the CDR3, the DNA is TGCAGTGCTAGAGATGCTAGCGGGGGGGTCGAGCAGTACTTC. Encoded protein: CSARDASGGVEQYF.

This clonotype has ten or more counts. The CDR3 spells CASSVKRGADNEQFF. The CDR3 region has the DNA TGTGCCAGCAGCGTTAAGCGGGGGGCCGACAATGAGCAGTTCTTC. The chain joins TRBV9 to TRBJ2-1; 9 bases are a match to TRBD2. In germline, CDR1 is SGDLS, CDR2 YYNGEE. This CDR3 comprises 15 residues. J lost 5 bases, V lost 2 bases, and 5 bases had no gene match. The entire variable domain, with the rest obtained from reference TRBV9 and TRBJ2-1, is as follows: DSGVTQTPKHLITATGQRVTLRCSPRSGDLSVYWYQQSLDQGLQFLIQYYNGEERAKGNILERFSAQQFPDLHSELNLSSLELGDSALYFCASSVKRGADNEQFFGPGTRLTVL.

This clonotype came up many times. The chain recombines TRBV20-1 with TRBJ2-1; the D gene could be TRBD1 or TRBD2 (5 bases each). CDR3 length: 16 amino acids. The V end lost 6 bases, the J end lost 1 base, and 19 bases lay between the germline ends. Looked up from germline, CDR1 is DFQATT and CDR2 is SNEGSKA (reference sequence). The chain's CDR3 is CSAPRGSGGSYNEQFF. Written as DNA, the CDR3 is TGCAGTGCCCCCCGGGGAAGTGGGGGATCCTACAATGAGCAGTTCTTC.

This clonotype was seen at least ten times. The chain is built from TRBV6-1 and TRBJ1-4; D is unresolved. Looked up from germline, CDR1 is MNHNS and CDR2 is SASEGT. V gave up 5 bases and J gave up 7 bases, with 20 bases separating them. This CDR3 contains 16 residues. This chain's CDR3 is CASSPNWVAGGEKLFF. The CDR3 coding sequence is TGTGCCAGCAGTCCAAACTGGGTTGCGGGAGGTGAAAAACTGTTTTTT.

This clonotype has just a few counts. V gene TRBV5-6 combines with J gene TRBJ2-3; the D gene could be TRBD1 or TRBD2 (6 bases each). Germline-derived CDR1 and CDR2 are SGHDT and YYEEEE. The V end lost 9 bases, the J end lost 6 bases, and 23 bases lay between the germline ends. This CDR3 has 15 residues. CDR3: CATSNWGALGDTQYF. The CDR3 nucleotides read TGTGCCACCTCCAATTGGGGGGCCTTAGGTGATACGCAGTATTTT.

This clonotype was seen repeatedly, ten times or more. This sequence joins TRBV12-3 or TRBV12-4 and TRBJ1-1; D perhaps matches TRBD1 (5 bases). CDR3 size: 12 residues. Trimming cost V 2 bases and J 6 bases, with 7 bases left between them. The CDR3 sequence: CASSLSGAEAFF. CDR3 bases: TGTGCCAGCAGTTTATCGGGGGCTGAAGCTTTCTTT.

This clonotype was seen at least ten times. This rearrangement joins TRBV20-1 to TRBJ2-1, with 14 bases identical to TRBD2. Germline V gene lookup returns CDR1 DFQATT and CDR2 SNEGSKA (reference sequence). Germline trimming cut 6 bases from V and 8 bases from J; bases unmatched to any gene: 6. The CDR3 covers 14 residues. This chain's CDR3 is CSATGTSGSYEQFF. The DNA of the CDR3 is TGCAGTGCAACCGGGACTAGCGGGAGTTATGAGCAGTTCTTC.

This clonotype occurred a few times. The rearrangement joins TRBV7-2 to TRBJ2-1; 7 bases fit TRBD2. Looked up from germline, CDR1 is SGHTA and CDR2 is FQGNSA. Unmatched junction bases numbered 4, after V lost 8 bases and J lost 9 bases. The CDR3 sequence is 11 residues long. In nucleotides, the CDR3 is TGTGCCAGCGGGGGGGTCGGTGAGCAGTTCTTC. As protein: CASGGVGEQFF. The entire variable domain, with the rest obtained from reference TRBV7-2 and TRBJ2-1, is as follows: GAGVSQSPSNKVTEKGKDVELRCDPISGHTALYWYRQSLGQGLEFLIYFQGNSAPDKSGLPSDRFSAERTGGSVSTLTIQRTQQEDSAVYLCASGGVGEQFFGPGTRLTVL.

This clonotype was seen repeatedly, ten times or more. The chain recombines TRBV12-3 or TRBV12-4 with TRBJ2-1; 7 bases agree with TRBD2. The CDR3 runs to 16 residues. The V and J ends lost 10 bases and 1 base, in that order; junction bases with no gene match: 13. CDR3 DNA sequence: TGTGCCATCGGGGGGTTCGGTAGTAGGTCCTACAATGAGCAGTTCTTC. It specifies CAIGGFGSRSYNEQFF.

Only a few counts were recorded for this clonotype. The chain carries TRBV24-1 and TRBJ2-2, with 7 bases aligning to TRBD1. This CDR3 contains 14 residues. From germline, CDR1 is KGHDR and CDR2 SFDVKD. Unmatched junction bases numbered 4, after V lost 7 bases and J lost 3 bases. This chain's CDR3 is CATRTGVDTGELFF. The CDR3 nucleotides read TGTGCCACCAGAACAGGGGTCGACACCGGGGAGCTGTTTTTT.

This clonotype has just a few counts. The CDR3 reads CASSQVATSANTGELFF. The CDR3, as DNA: TGCGCCAGCAGCCAAGTGGCGACTAGCGCGAACACCGGGGAGCTGTTTTTT. The chain employs TRBV4-3 and TRBJ2-2, with 8 bases that match TRBD2. Germline CDR1 LGHNA, CDR2 YSLEER. This CDR3 region has 17 residues. Trimming removed 1 base from V and 0 bases from J; junction bases left unmatched: 4.

The V gene is TRBV5-4, the J gene TRBJ2-3, with TRBD2 matching over 10 bases. The germline V gene encodes CDR1 SGHNT and CDR2 YYREEE (reference sequence). V shed 6 bases, J shed 0 bases, and the junction held 4 bases outside the gene matches. The CDR3 loop spans 15 amino acids. The CDR3 nucleotides are TGTGCCAGCACAGCGGGAGGGCCGAGCACAGATACGCAGTATTTT. Residues: CASTAGGPSTDTQYF.

This clonotype has only a few counts. This chain uses TRBV7-2 with TRBJ2-1; perhaps D is TRBD1 or TRBD2 (7 bases each). V was pared by 4 bases and J by 4 bases, with 14 bases between. Germline V lookup: CDR1 SGHTA, CDR2 FQGNSA. The CDR3 spans 15 residues. As DNA, the CDR3 is TGTGCCAGCAGCTCTCCCAGGGGGGGTTACAATGAGCAGTTCTTC. It is translated as CASSSPRGGYNEQFF. Supplemented by reference TRBV7-2 and TRBJ2-1, the full variable domain reads GAGVSQSPSNKVTEKGKDVELRCDPISGHTALYWYRQSLGQGLEFLIYFQGNSAPDKSGLPSDRFSAERTGGSVSTLTIQRTQQEDSAVYLCASSSPRGGYNEQFFGPGTRLTVL.

There are many counts of this clonotype. The chain carries TRBV20-1 and TRBJ1-2; the D gene is possibly TRBD1 (6 bases). This CDR3 contains 15 residues. Germline V gene lookup returns CDR1 DFQATT and CDR2 SNEGSKA (reference sequence). The V end was cut by 4 bases, the J end by 2 bases, with 17 bases between. The CDR3 here is CSATTGIGTNYGYTF. The CDR3 coding sequence is TGCAGTGCTACGACGGGGATTGGGACAAACTATGGCTACACCTTC.

The CDR3 region has the DNA TGTGCCAGCTCACCACGTACTGCGAGCTCCTATAATTCACCCCTCCACTTT. Translated, it gives CASSPRTASSYNSPLHF. This chain uses TRBV18 with TRBJ1-6; the D is unclear. From germline, CDR1 is KGHSH and CDR2 LQKENI. The V and J ends lost 1 base and 0 bases respectively, with 10 bases between them. The CDR3 length is 17 residues.